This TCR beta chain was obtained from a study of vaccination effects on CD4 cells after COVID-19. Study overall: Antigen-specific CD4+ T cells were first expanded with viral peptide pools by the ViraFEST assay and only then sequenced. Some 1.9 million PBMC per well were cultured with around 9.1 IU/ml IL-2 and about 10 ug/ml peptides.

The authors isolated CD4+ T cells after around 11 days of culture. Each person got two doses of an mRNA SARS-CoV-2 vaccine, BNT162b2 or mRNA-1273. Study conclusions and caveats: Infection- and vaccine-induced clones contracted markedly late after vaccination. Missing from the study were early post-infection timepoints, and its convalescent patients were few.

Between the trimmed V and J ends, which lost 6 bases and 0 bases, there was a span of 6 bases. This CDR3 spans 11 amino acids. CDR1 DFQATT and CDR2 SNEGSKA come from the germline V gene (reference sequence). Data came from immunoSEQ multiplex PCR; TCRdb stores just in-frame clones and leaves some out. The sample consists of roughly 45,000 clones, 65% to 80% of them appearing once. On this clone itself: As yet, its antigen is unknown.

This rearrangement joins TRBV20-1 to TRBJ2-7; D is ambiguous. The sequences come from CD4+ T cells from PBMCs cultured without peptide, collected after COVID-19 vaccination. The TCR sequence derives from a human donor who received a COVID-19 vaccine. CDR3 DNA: TGCAGTGCGGTCAGCTCCTACGAGCAGTACTTC. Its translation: CSAVSSYEQYF.